The table lists the clone carrying this TCR beta chain with a few counts. The authors' processing: Using reference gene primer amplification, nucleated cell counts were estimated. Produced via immunoSEQ multiplex PCR; TCRdb's table is partial and in-frame only. V and J calls and clone size are given by that table; D and trimming were obtained from the DNA. The table includes about 230,000 clones, roughly 85% detected once. Germline CDR1 is SGHRS and CDR2 is YFSETQ. V was clipped by 5 bases and J by 5 bases, with 11 bases between them. The CDR3 spans 13 residues. This entry belongs to a study of blood T cell repertoires in COVID-19. As for the study in general: Italy, Spain and the United States were the sources of the convalescent and acute COVID-19 samples. Sample material is recorded as cDNA or gDNA derived from T cells, B-cell-depleted T cells, or PBMCs.

This chain connects TRBV5-1 to TRBJ2-1, with a weak D call TRBD2 (7 bases). The receptor was isolated from a woman between 70 and 85 years old with active or convalescent COVID-19. Sequencing was carried out using peripheral blood. The CDR3 bases are TGCGCCAGCAGAGGGGGGGACAACAATGAGCAGTTCTTC. Encoded protein: CASRGGDNNEQFF.